The rows below give T cell receptor beta chains drawn from one sample of a study of blood T cells in healthy people across ages. MiXCR, applied by TCRdb to the 5' RACE reads, yields one record per CDR3 protein. The data contain about 800,000 distinct CDR3 sequences, approximately 25% of them seen just once; the ten biggest clones take up approximately 3.7%. The sample was also linked to a second study, of T cells of mothers and their children.

The sequenced sample was blood. The receptors here all came from a boy aged 5 to 17 in good health. The CDR3 runs from the conserved cysteine through the conserved F or W. Each record gives: D gene, clone size, V gene, J gene, CDR3 protein, CDR3 DNA. The D gene is left open where the match is weak. Clone size appears in some rows only: once, few, many, or a class for an expanded clone.

D gene: TRBD1
clone size: few
V gene: TRBV29-1
J gene: TRBJ1-1
CDR3 protein: CSVEGIWDREANTEAFF
CDR3 DNA: TGCAGCGTTGAAGGAATTTGGGACAGGGAAGCGAACACTGAAGCTTTCTTT

D gene: -
clone size: -
V gene: TRBV29-1
J gene: TRBJ2-5
CDR3 protein: CSGGWQETQYF
CDR3 DNA: TGCAGCGGCGGCTGGCAAGAGACCCAGTACTTC

D gene: -
clone size: few
V gene: TRBV28
J gene: TRBJ2-5
CDR3 protein: CASSLPGEQETQYF
CDR3 DNA: TGTGCCAGCAGCTTACCGGGAGAGCAAGAGACCCAGTACTTC

D gene: -
clone size: few
V gene: TRBV18
J gene: TRBJ2-4
CDR3 protein: CASSLSTKTKNIQYF
CDR3 DNA: TGTGCCAGCTCACTTTCAACCAAAACCAAAAACATTCAGTACTTC

D gene: TRBD2
clone size: few
V gene: TRBV29-1
J gene: TRBJ2-2
CDR3 protein: CSVYSGGRNTGELFF
CDR3 DNA: TGCAGCGTATATAGCGGGGGGCGGAACACCGGGGAGCTGTTTTTT

D gene: TRBD1
clone size: few
V gene: TRBV5-1
J gene: TRBJ2-7
CDR3 protein: CASSVQGAPYEQYF
CDR3 DNA: TGCGCCAGCAGCGTACAGGGGGCCCCGTACGAGCAGTACTTC

D gene: -
clone size: -
V gene: TRBV7-6
J gene: TRBJ2-1
CDR3 protein: CASSPLSVYNEQFF
CDR3 DNA: TGTGCCAGCAGCCCCCTTAGCGTCTACAATGAGCAGTTCTTC

D gene: TRBD1
clone size: -
V gene: TRBV20-1
J gene: TRBJ1-1
CDR3 protein: CGARDRGGTEAFF
CDR3 DNA: TGCGGTGCTAGGGACAGGGGGGGAACTGAAGCTTTCTTT

D gene: -
clone size: -
V gene: TRBV7-2
J gene: TRBJ1-3
CDR3 protein: CASSLAGNTGNTIYF
CDR3 DNA: TGTGCCAGTAGCTTAGCAGGGAATACTGGAAACACCATATATTTT

D gene: -
clone size: -
V gene: TRBV29-1
J gene: TRBJ2-3
CDR3 protein: CSDTDTQYF
CDR3 DNA: TGCAGCGACACAGATACGCAGTATTTT

D gene: TRBD2
clone size: -
V gene: TRBV4-1
J gene: TRBJ2-3
CDR3 protein: CASSQDSNSGSTDTQYF
CDR3 DNA: TGCGCCAGCAGCCAAGATAGCAATAGCGGGAGCACAGATACGCAGTATTTT

D gene: -
clone size: few
V gene: TRBV15
J gene: TRBJ2-5
CDR3 protein: CATGVNFRETQYF
CDR3 DNA: TGTGCCACCGGCGTAAATTTCCGGGAGACCCAGTACTTC

D gene: -
clone size: few
V gene: TRBV25-1
J gene: TRBJ1-1
CDR3 protein: CASSDPDSNTEAFF
CDR3 DNA: TGTGCCAGCAGTGACCCGGACTCGAACACTGAAGCTTTCTTT

D gene: -
clone size: few
V gene: TRBV18
J gene: TRBJ2-5
CDR3 protein: CASHGSSETQYF
CDR3 DNA: TGTGCCAGCCACGGTTCATCGGAGACCCAGTACTTC

D gene: -
clone size: -
V gene: TRBV7-9
J gene: TRBJ2-7
CDR3 protein: CASSLETNSYEQYF
CDR3 DNA: TGTGCCAGCAGCTTAGAGACCAACTCCTACGAGCAGTACTTC

D gene: TRBD1
clone size: -
V gene: TRBV5-1
J gene: TRBJ2-5
CDR3 protein: CASSLAGDRGTETQYF
CDR3 DNA: TGCGCCAGCAGCTTGGCCGGAGACAGGGGGACAGAGACCCAGTACTTC

D gene: -
clone size: -
V gene: TRBV20-1
J gene: TRBJ2-2
CDR3 protein: CSARPPGSPNTGELFF
CDR3 DNA: TGCAGTGCTAGACCCCCGGGGAGTCCGAACACCGGGGAGCTGTTTTTT